Listed below are T cell receptor beta chains from one sample, sequenced in a study of blood T cells in healthy people across ages. TCRdb analysed the 5' RACE reads with MiXCR anew, one entry per CDR3 protein. There are 450,000 to 700,000 distinct CDR3 sequences in the sample; roughly a quarter occur only once, and roughly 20% lies in the top ten. The sequenced sample consisted of blood. These receptors came from a woman in her 70s in good health. The CDR3 runs from the conserved cysteine through the conserved F or W. The D gene is left open where the match is weak. The size of a clone is reported for some rows only, either as once, few or many, or as a class for expanded clones.

TRBJ2-1 TRBV6-2/TRBV6-3 few - TGTGCCAGCAGTTACTGGCAGGAACCTTACAATGAGCAGTTCTTC CASSYWQEPYNEQFF
TRBJ2-5 TRBV6-9 - - TGTGCCAGCAGTTCGGTAGCGGAACAAGAGACCCAGTACTTC CASSSVAEQETQYF
TRBJ1-2 TRBV11-3 few - TGTGCCAGCAGCTTAGGGGGCAGGGGTGCTGGCTACACCTTC CASSLGGRGAGYTF
TRBJ1-5 TRBV20-1 few - TGCAGTGCTAGCAAGGGGTCCGCTATTGGCAATCAGCCCCAGCATTTT CSASKGSAIGNQPQHF
TRBJ1-2 TRBV10-3 few - TGTGCCATCAGTGTGGAGGGAAGGGCCGCTGATGGCTACACCTTC CAISVEGRAADGYTF
TRBJ2-2 TRBV7-2 - - TGTGCCAGCAGCTTAGGGTTTCTAAACACCGGGGAGCTGTTTTTT CASSLGFLNTGELFF
TRBJ1-2 TRBV29-1 few TRBD1 TGCAGCGTTGCGACAGGGCCCGGCTACACCTTC CSVATGPGYTF
TRBJ1-1 TRBV7-3 - TRBD1 TGTGCCAGCAGCTTGAACAGGGGGGACACTGAAGCTTTCTTT CASSLNRGDTEAFF
TRBJ2-5 TRBV9 many - TGTGCCAGCAGCGCCCCTGTTATTACGGGGCAAGAGACCCAGTACTTC CASSAPVITGQETQYF
TRBJ2-4 TRBV5-4 - TRBD2 TGTGCCAGCAGCTTGGAGCCTAGCGGGGGGGCTGGGGGGAGAAACATTCAGTACTTC CASSLEPSGGAGGRNIQYF
TRBJ2-7 TRBV6-2/TRBV6-3 few - TGTGCCAGCAGTTACGTGGACTACTTTAAGAAGCAGTACTTC CASSYVDYFKKQYF
TRBJ1-2 TRBV7-9 - TRBD1 TGTGCCAGCAGCCCGAGGACAGGGTCTGGCTATGGCTACACCTTC CASSPRTGSGYGYTF
TRBJ1-1 TRBV10-3 - TRBD1 TGTGCCATCAGTGAGTCGAGGGGACAGGGGGCGCTTATAGCAGCTTTCTTT CAISESRGQGALIAAFF
TRBJ1-4 TRBV3-1 few - TGTGCCAGCAGCCCTTCCAGGGGTCGAGGTACAACTAATGAAAAACTGTTTTTT CASSPSRGRGTTNEKLFF
TRBJ2-1 TRBV7-2 - - TGTGCCAGCAGCGTAGAGAGGTTTAGTAGTTCATACAATGAGCAGTTCTTC CASSVERFSSSYNEQFF
TRBJ2-1 TRBV14 - - TGTGCCAGCAGCCGACAGGAAACCTACAATGAGCAGTTCTTC CASSRQETYNEQFF
TRBJ1-5 TRBV7-2 many - TGTGCCAGCAGCCCCGGCGGGCCCCAGCCCCAGCATTTT CASSPGGPQPQHF
TRBJ1-1 TRBV20-1 many TRBD1 TGCAGTGCTACTCAGGGGGCAGGAGACACTGAAGCTTTCTTT CSATQGAGDTEAFF
TRBJ2-3 TRBV29-1 - - TGCAGCGTTGAAGACAGGAGGGGCCCAGATACGCAGTATTTT CSVEDRRGPDTQYF
TRBJ1-3 TRBV7-2 - - TGTGCCAGCAGCTTATTAGGGACCAGCTCTGGAAACACCATATATTTT CASSLLGTSSGNTIYF
TRBJ2-5 TRBV6-6 - TRBD1 TGTGCCAGCAGTCCCCCCAGGACAGGCGGAGAGACCCAGTACTTC CASSPPRTGGETQYF
TRBJ1-6 TRBV7-2 - - TGTGCCAGCAGCTTAGTATCCGGGACTTACGGTTCACCCCTCCACTTT CASSLVSGTYGSPLHF
TRBJ2-5 TRBV30 - TRBD2 TGTGCCCAAAATGCGGGACTAGCGGATCAAGAGACCCAGTACTTC CAQNAGLADQETQYF
TRBJ1-3 TRBV20-1 - - TGCAGTGCTAGGTGGGACGGTGGAAACACCATATATTTT CSARWDGGNTIYF
TRBJ2-3 TRBV7-8 few TRBD2 TGTGCCAGCAGCTTAGTTTGGTTCCCTAGCGGGGGAGTAACAGATACGCAGTATTTT CASSLVWFPSGGVTDTQYF
TRBJ2-1 TRBV4-2 - - TGTGCCAGCAGACTTCGACAGTTGGACAATGAGCAGTTCTTC CASRLRQLDNEQFF
TRBJ2-2 TRBV6-5 - TRBD1 TGTGCCAGCAGTTACCGGGGACAGGGGATCGGGGAGCTGTTTTTT CASSYRGQGIGELFF
TRBJ2-3 TRBV9 - TRBD2 TGCGCCAGCAGCATCGGACTAGCGGGGGTGGATACGCAGTATTTT CASSIGLAGVDTQYF
TRBJ2-1 TRBV7-2 - - TGTGCCAGCAGCTTAGGGGGACGAACCGATGAGCAGTTCTTC CASSLGGRTDEQFF
TRBJ2-3 TRBV7-2 - TRBD2 TGTGCCAGCAGCAAGGGACTAGCGGGAGGGGGTCTGGGGTCGCAGTATTTT CASSKGLAGGGLGSQYF
TRBJ1-2 TRBV27 - - TGCGCCAGCAGTTTGACCTCAGGGGCGGGTGGCTACACCTTC CASSLTSGAGGYTF
TRBJ2-4 TRBV3-1 few - TGTGCCAGCAGCCAAAATCGGCAAAACATTCAGTACTTC CASSQNRQNIQYF
TRBJ1-3 TRBV20-1 - - TGCAGTGCTAGAGCTAACCTCGTCGCAAACACCATATATTTT CSARANLVANTIYF
TRBJ2-3 TRBV30 - - TGTGCCTGGAGTGTCGAGACCGTCACAGATACGCAGTATTTT CAWSVETVTDTQYF
TRBJ2-2 TRBV6-5 - - TGTGCCAGCAGTTTGACGGCAACAAACACCGGGGAGCTGTTTTTT CASSLTATNTGELFF
TRBJ2-1 TRBV5-1 - TRBD2 TGCGCCAGCAGCCCCCAGATACTAGCGGGGGGCTACAATGAGCAGTTCTTC CASSPQILAGGYNEQFF
TRBJ2-5 TRBV5-1 few - TGCGCCAGCAGCTTCCCGGGGGCGATAGGAAAGACCCAGTACTTC CASSFPGAIGKTQYF
TRBJ2-2 TRBV6-4 few TRBD1 TGTGCCAGCAGTGTGTACAGGGGAGCCGGGGAGCTGTTTTTT CASSVYRGAGELFF
TRBJ1-1 TRBV20-1 - - TGCAGTGCCAGGGATCCTAATAGACCCACTGAAGCTTTCTTT CSARDPNRPTEAFF
TRBJ2-2 TRBV11-2 - - TGTGCCAGCAGCTTAATGACAGGATCTGGGGAGCTGTTTTTT CASSLMTGSGELFF
TRBJ2-5 TRBV5-1 few - TGCGCCAGCAGCTATGGATCGTCCCAGTACTTC CASSYGSSQYF
TRBJ2-7 TRBV12-3/TRBV12-4 - - TGTGCCAGCAGTTTAATCGGATTCGAGCAGTACTTC CASSLIGFEQYF
TRBJ2-7 TRBV28 - - TGTGCCAGTCGGTCGTTCTACGAGCAGTACTTC CASRSFYEQYF
TRBJ1-2 TRBV4-3 few - TGCGCCAGCAGCCAAGAAGAGGGGCAGGGGAGCTATGGCTACACCTTC CASSQEEGQGSYGYTF
TRBJ1-1 TRBV11-3 - TRBD1 TGTGCCAGCAGCGTGACAGGGATGAACACTGAAGCTTTCTTT CASSVTGMNTEAFF
TRBJ2-3 TRBV7-2 - TRBD2 TGTGCCAGCAGCTTAACGCGGGGGGGCCTCGTCACAGATACGCAGTATTTT CASSLTRGGLVTDTQYF
TRBJ1-1 TRBV29-1 - - TGCAGCGGGTCGACAGACACTGAAGCTTTCTTT CSGSTDTEAFF
TRBJ2-4 TRBV12-3/TRBV12-4 few - TGTGCCAGCAGCAAGGTCGGGGTAAATAACATTCAGTACTTC CASSKVGVNNIQYF
TRBJ2-5 TRBV7-2 - - TGTGCCGGCAGCTTAAACTCGGCACGCCAAGAGACCCAGTACTTC CAGSLNSARQETQYF
TRBJ2-1 TRBV29-1 - - TGCAGCGTAATAGGAGAATTCAATGAGCAGTTCTTC CSVIGEFNEQFF
TRBJ2-3 TRBV28 - - TGTGCCAGCAGTTTATGGCAGGGGCGCACAGATACGCAGTATTTT CASSLWQGRTDTQYF
TRBJ2-3 TRBV6-4 many TRBD2 TGTGCCAGCAGTGGAGAAGCGGGGGGCACAGATACGCAGTATTTT CASSGEAGGTDTQYF
TRBJ1-4 TRBV5-1 - - TGCGCCAGCAGCTTGGGATCTGGGGCCGATGAAAAACTGTTTTTT CASSLGSGADEKLFF
TRBJ2-5 TRBV20-1 - - TGCAGTGCTAGAGATCCGCGGGGCAGCCAAGAGACCCAGTACTTC CSARDPRGSQETQYF
TRBJ2-1 TRBV4-3 - - TGCGCCAGCAGCCAAGATCAGGGGGGCCTGTTTTACAATGAGCAGTTCTTC CASSQDQGGLFYNEQFF